Included here is one T cell receptor (beta chain) sequence, with context. In the original workflow: How many nucleated cells were present was estimated from reference gene primer amplification. Generated by immunoSEQ multiplex PCR, the TCRdb table keeps only in-frame clones and is missing some. The V and J calls and clone size come from that table; D and trimming were worked out from the DNA. In the table there are roughly 110,000 clones, 85% to 95% of which are singletons. Germline values: CDR1 LNHDA, CDR2 SQIVND (reference sequence). The CDR3 length is 14 residues. With 4 bases removed from V and 7 bases from J, the gap between germline ends came to 14 bases. These data come from a study of blood T cell repertoires in COVID-19. Study-level background: Acute and convalescent COVID-19 samples came from the United States, Italy and Spain. The cDNA or gDNA used as material had been derived from T cells, B-cell-depleted T cells, or PBMCs.

This TCR came from a woman in her twenties or thirties with acute or convalescent COVID-19. Sequencing was performed on peripheral blood. The V call is TRBV19, the J call TRBJ2-1; D remains unclear. CDR3 protein: CASSSRGGPNEQFF. CDR3 bases: TGTGCCAGTAGTAGCCGAGGCGGCCCAAATGAGCAGTTCTTC.